This TCR beta chain appears in the sequencing data of a study of shared clonotypes between healthy human individuals. CDR1 and CDR2 (germline): SEHNR, FQNEAQ (reference sequence). After removal of 3 bases from V and 5 bases from J, the junction contained 5 bases not matched to a gene. The CDR3 length is 14 residues. As defined, naive CD8 cells were CD45RO-negative and positively selected for CCR7, with terminally differentiated effector memory CD45RA+ cells excluded. Recent acute infections and vaccinations were absent in the healthy HIV-negative adult donors. The donor cohort consisted entirely of Caucasian adults residing in Nashville, Tennessee. TCRdb's table, derived via immunoSEQ multiplex PCR, lists solely in-frame clones and lacks some. The sample has some 2 million clones, about 95% seen once.

The sequence derives from a young man in good health. The chain is built from TRBV7-9 and TRBJ2-5; the match to TRBD2 covers 8 bases. Source material: naive CD8+ T cells sorted from blood. The CDR3 nucleotides are TGTGCCAGCAGCTTCTCGGGGGGGCATGAGACCCAGTACTTC. Amino acids: CASSFSGGHETQYF.